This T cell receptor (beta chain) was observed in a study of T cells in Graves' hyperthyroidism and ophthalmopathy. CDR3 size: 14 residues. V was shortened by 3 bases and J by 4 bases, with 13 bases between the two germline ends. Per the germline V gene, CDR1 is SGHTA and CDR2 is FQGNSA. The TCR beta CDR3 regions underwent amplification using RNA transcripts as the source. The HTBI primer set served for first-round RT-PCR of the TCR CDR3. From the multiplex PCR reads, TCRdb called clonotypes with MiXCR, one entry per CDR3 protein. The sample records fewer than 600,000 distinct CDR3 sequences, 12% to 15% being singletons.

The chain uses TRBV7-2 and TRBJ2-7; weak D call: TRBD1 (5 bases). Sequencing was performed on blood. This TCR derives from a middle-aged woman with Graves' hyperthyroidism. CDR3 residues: CASSFRASMYEQYF. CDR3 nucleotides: TGTGCCAGCAGCTTCAGGGCTAGTATGTACGAGCAGTACTTC.